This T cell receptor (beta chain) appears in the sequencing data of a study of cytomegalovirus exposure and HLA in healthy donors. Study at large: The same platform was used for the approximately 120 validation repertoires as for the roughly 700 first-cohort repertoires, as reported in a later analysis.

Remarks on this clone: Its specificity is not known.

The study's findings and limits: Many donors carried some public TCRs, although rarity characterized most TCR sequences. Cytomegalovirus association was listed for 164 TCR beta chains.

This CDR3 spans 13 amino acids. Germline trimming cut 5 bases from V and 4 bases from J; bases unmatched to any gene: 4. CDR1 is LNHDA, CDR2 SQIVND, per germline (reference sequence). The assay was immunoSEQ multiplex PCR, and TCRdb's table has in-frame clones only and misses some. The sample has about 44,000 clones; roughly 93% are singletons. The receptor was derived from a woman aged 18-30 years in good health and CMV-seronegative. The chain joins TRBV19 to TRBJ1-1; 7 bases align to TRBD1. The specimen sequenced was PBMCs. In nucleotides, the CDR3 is TGTGCCAGTAGTCTGGGGACAGCCACTGAAGCTTTCTTT. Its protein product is CASSLGTATEAFF.